This T cell receptor (beta chain) was identified in a study of response to subunit inactivated influenza vaccine. Trimming shortened V by 2 bases and J by 0 bases, and 14 bases separated the two germline ends. CDR1 and CDR2 (germline): SQVTM, ANQGSEA. The CDR3 contains 15 residues. A single record per CDR3 protein comes from TCRdb applying MiXCR to the RT-PCR reads. The repertoire has about 190,000 distinct CDR3 sequences, 13% to 15% of them found once; the top ten carry about 26%. Study conclusions and caveats: The authors proposed limited new T cell recruitment per seasonal influenza vaccination.

Notes on this clonotype: The antigen is not known.

The chain uses TRBV29-1 and TRBJ2-7; maybe TRBD1 (5 bases). This clonotype was obtained from a man aged 45-60 years who received an inactivated influenza vaccine. This material consisted of CD8+ T cells sorted from PBMCs, taken 4 to 6 days after vaccination. CDR3 in amino acids: CSVENPGPYSYEQYF. CDR3 nucleotides: TGCAGCGTTGAAAACCCAGGGCCTTACTCCTACGAGCAGTACTTC.